This T cell receptor beta chain was recorded in a study of cytomegalovirus exposure and HLA in healthy donors. The CDR3 runs 14 residues. CDR1 MNHNY and CDR2 SVGAGI come from the germline V gene (reference sequence). Turning to this clone: One end of the junction varies from germline; a read error may be responsible.

Use of 60 Vbeta and 13 Jbeta primers characterized the PCR. Method: immunoSEQ multiplex PCR; TCRdb's copy keeps in-frame clones and lacks some. The profile covers 110,000 or so clones, with over 60% appearing a single time and approximately 8% taken by the ten largest. Sequencing input: PBMCs. The sequence came from a man in his forties or fifties in good health and CMV-seropositive. The gene calls are TRBV6-6 and TRBJ2-6, with D possibly being TRBD1 (5 bases). DNA of the CDR3: TGTGCCAGCAGTCCCCCCACTGGGGCCAACGGCCTGACTTTC. Protein: CASSPPTGANGLTF.